These T cell receptor beta chains were read from a single sample in a study of T cells in tuberculosis. Sequencing was performed with immunoSEQ multiplex PCR; in TCRdb, only in-frame clones are kept and a portion is missing. The sample yields about 31,000 clones, around 96% seen once. The source material was PBMCs. These receptors were collected from a donor aged 10-35 years with latent tuberculosis or without tuberculosis infection. CDR3s include the opening cysteine and the closing phenylalanine or tryptophan. D genes are given only for firm matches. Clone sizes are given selectively: once, few, many, or a class where the clone is expanded.

D	V	size	J	DNA	CDR3
-	TRBV7-3	-	TRBJ1-5	TGTGCCAGCAGCCTCGCGGGGTGGCAGCCCCAGCATTTT	CASSLAGWQPQHF
TRBD2	TRBV5-1	-	TRBJ2-7	TGCGCCAGCAGCTCTAGCGGGAGTTCCTACGAGCAGTACTTC	CASSSSGSSYEQYF
TRBD1	TRBV2	-	TRBJ2-7	TGTGCCAGCAGCCTCCCTGACAGGGGGCGCAAATCTAACGAGCAGTACTTC	CASSLPDRGRKSNEQYF
TRBD1	TRBV5-4	-	TRBJ2-3	TGTGCCAGCAGTCACCAGGGGGCTGTAAGCACAGATACGCAGTATTTT	CASSHQGAVSTDTQYF
-	TRBV6-1	-	TRBJ1-1	TGTGCCAGCAGTGAACAGGGGCAAGGCACTGAAGCTTTCTTT	CASSEQGQGTEAFF
TRBD1	TRBV6-5	-	TRBJ1-5	TGTGCCAGCAGCTCCAGGGGGCTAGGGCCCCAGCATTTT	CASSSRGLGPQHF
-	TRBV27	once	TRBJ2-7	TGTGCCAGCAGTTTATCGAGTTTCGGCGAGCAGTACTTC	CASSLSSFGEQYF
TRBD1	TRBV10-2	-	TRBJ1-1	TGCTCTAAACCCCCGAACGCCCGGGACAGGGCGGGTTATACTGAAGCTTTCTTT	CSKPPNARDRAGYTEAFF
-	TRBV6-1	-	TRBJ2-4	TGTGCCAGCAGTGAAGATTCCTTGGGACTCCTAACCACCAAAAACATTCAGTACTTC	CASSEDSLGLLTTKNIQYF
-	TRBV18	-	TRBJ1-2	TGTGCCAGCTCACCATTTCCTCAGGGACTTGGCTACACCTTC	CASSPFPQGLGYTF
-	TRBV20-1	-	TRBJ2-7	TGCAGCGGAGGCAAGGCCTACGAGCAGTACTTC	CSGGKAYEQYF
TRBD2	TRBV18	-	TRBJ2-3	TGTGCCAGCTCACCGGTCACTAGCGGGACCTTCGCAGATACGCAGTATTTT	CASSPVTSGTFADTQYF
-	TRBV25-1	-	TRBJ2-5	TGTGCCAGCATCGGCAGGGGCCTAAACCAAGAGACCCAGTACTTC	CASIGRGLNQETQYF
-	TRBV7-8	-	TRBJ1-1	TGTGCCAGCAGCTTAGCTCCTACCGGCACTGAAGCTTTCTTT	CASSLAPTGTEAFF
-	TRBV11-1	-	TRBJ1-1	TGTGCCAGCAGCTTTTGGGGCCCCGTGGGCACTGAAGCTTTCTTT	CASSFWGPVGTEAFF
TRBD2	TRBV5-4	-	TRBJ2-1	TGTGCCAGCAGCTTGAGTCGGGGCCTAGCGGGTTACAATGAGCAGTTCTTC	CASSLSRGLAGYNEQFF
-	TRBV5-1	once	TRBJ1-1	TGCGCCAGCAGCTTGGCAGGGCCAGTCGAAGCTTTCTTT	CASSLAGPVEAFF
TRBD1	TRBV30	-	TRBJ2-5	TGTGCCTGGACTCGACAGGGGCCTAAAACTGGGGCCCAGTACTTC	CAWTRQGPKTGAQYF
TRBD1	TRBV30	-	TRBJ1-1	TGTGCCTGGACGGGACAGATAATGAACACTGAAGCTTTCTTT	CAWTGQIMNTEAFF
-	TRBV6-1	-	TRBJ2-1	TGTGCCAGTCTATTGTACCAATCATGGAGGGATGAGCAGTTCTTC	CASLLYQSWRDEQFF
-	TRBV5-1	-	TRBJ2-3	TGCGCCAGCAGCTTTCTAGAGGGCACAGATACGCAGTATTTT	CASSFLEGTDTQYF
TRBD1	TRBV9	-	TRBJ1-2	TGTGCCAGCAGCGAAGGCGGGACAGGGCATAACTATGGCTACACCTTC	CASSEGGTGHNYGYTF
-	TRBV7-2	-	TRBJ2-7	TGTGCCAGCAGCTTCGGGGGGCCCCACTACGAGCAGTACTTC	CASSFGGPHYEQYF
TRBD1	TRBV19	once	TRBJ1-2	TGTGCCAGTAGTGAAGGGACAGGGTTGAGAGGCTACACCTTC	CASSEGTGLRGYTF
-	TRBV2	-	TRBJ1-1	TGTGCCAGCAGTGAAGGCAGGGTTGAAGCTTTCTTT	CASSEGRVEAFF
-	TRBV6-1	-	TRBJ2-5	TGTGCCAGCAGTGAAGGGAGGCGAGAGACCCAGTACTTC	CASSEGRRETQYF
-	TRBV19	-	TRBJ2-1	TGTGCCAGTAGTATAAATCGACTAACCTACAATGAGCAGTTCTTC	CASSINRLTYNEQFF
-	TRBV2	-	TRBJ1-3	TGTGCCTCTGGGGGAGGCTTCTCTGGAAACACCATATATTTT	CASGGGFSGNTIYF
-	TRBV30	-	TRBJ1-1	TGTGCCTGGAGTTCTTGGTCCGGGGGGATGAACACTGAAGCTTTCTTT	CAWSSWSGGMNTEAFF
TRBD2	TRBV5-1	-	TRBJ2-2	TGCGCCAGCAATCCGGGACTAGCGGGAGCCGGGGAGCTGTTTTTT	CASNPGLAGAGELFF
TRBD2	TRBV9	-	TRBJ2-3	TGTGCCAGCAGCGTAGAGGGCCGGGAGGGCACAGATACGCAGTATTTT	CASSVEGREGTDTQYF
-	TRBV5-4	-	TRBJ1-2	TGTGCCAGTAGCCCCGGCGGGGGGGGCGGACACTATGGCTACACCTTC	CASSPGGGGGHYGYTF
-	TRBV6-1	-	TRBJ2-5	TGTGCCAGCAGTGAACGAGGGGGGGAATGGCAAGAGACCCAGTACTTC	CASSERGGEWQETQYF
TRBD2	TRBV18	-	TRBJ2-7	TGTGCCAGCTCATCAAGCGGGGGGGCCGACGAGCAGTACTTC	CASSSSGGADEQYF
TRBD1	TRBV5-1	-	TRBJ1-1	TGCGCCAGCAGCTTCGGCAGGGGGCCCACTGAAGCTTTCTTT	CASSFGRGPTEAFF
TRBD1	TRBV5-1	-	TRBJ2-7	TGCGCCAGCAGCTCACAGGGGTCTCCCTGGGAGCAGTACTTC	CASSSQGSPWEQYF
-	TRBV19	once	TRBJ2-1	TGTGCCAGTAGTCTCTTCCGGGAAGTCGATGAGCAGTTCTTC	CASSLFREVDEQFF
-	TRBV28	-	TRBJ2-7	TGTGCCAGCAGTTCTATTCTGCGCGGGGACGAGCAGTACTTC	CASSSILRGDEQYF
TRBD1	TRBV2	-	TRBJ1-4	TGTGCCAGCAGTGATGCGGCCAGGGGGTCGGAAAAACTGTTTTTT	CASSDAARGSEKLFF
-	TRBV30	-	TRBJ1-1	TGTGCCTGGAACTGGAGGGGGAACACTGAAGCTTTCTTT	CAWNWRGNTEAFF
-	TRBV18	-	TRBJ2-7	TGTGCCAGCTCCCCCCCCGGGGGGCGATGGGAGCAGTACTTC	CASSPPGGRWEQYF
TRBD1	TRBV7-3	-	TRBJ1-2	TGTGCCAGCAGCTCCGGGACAGGGGATAACTATGGCTACACCTTC	CASSSGTGDNYGYTF
TRBD2	TRBV11-2	-	TRBJ2-1	TGTGCCAGCAGCCCTAGGACTAGCGGGAGTAATGAGCAGTTCTTC	CASSPRTSGSNEQFF
-	TRBV25-1	-	TRBJ1-1	TGTGCCAGCAGTGAACCGGGGAACCCTGAAGCTTTCTTT	CASSEPGNPEAFF
-	TRBV28	-	TRBJ1-1	TGTGCCAGCAGTATACAGGGAACGCCTGAAGCTTTCTTT	CASSIQGTPEAFF
TRBD1	TRBV9	-	TRBJ2-6	TGTGCCAGCAGCGTAGGACAGGGGATAGCCTCTGGGGCCAACGTCCTGACTTTC	CASSVGQGIASGANVLTF
TRBD2	TRBV28	-	TRBJ2-5	TGTGCCAGCAGTCAAGTCAGCGGGGGCGGAGAGACCCAGTACTTC	CASSQVSGGGETQYF
-	TRBV7-2	-	TRBJ2-7	TGTGCCAGCAGCTTAGTTGGGGGCCTGGGGGAGCAGTACTTC	CASSLVGGLGEQYF
TRBD1	TRBV2	-	TRBJ2-3	TGTGCCAGCAACCGGGACAGGGGGACAGATACGCAGTATTTT	CASNRDRGTDTQYF
-	TRBV28	-	TRBJ1-5	TGTGCCAGCAGCCCCTTATTCGGGGGCAATCAGCCCCAGCATTTT	CASSPLFGGNQPQHF
TRBD1	TRBV5-1	-	TRBJ2-6	TGCGCCAGCAGCAGACAGGGCTCTGGGGCCAACGTCCTGACTTTC	CASSRQGSGANVLTF
TRBD2	TRBV12-5	-	TRBJ2-7	TGTGCTAGTGTCGGAGCGGGATTCGAGCAGTACTTC	CASVGAGFEQYF
TRBD2	TRBV7-3	-	TRBJ2-3	TGTGCCAGCAGCCCACGGACTAGCGGGGGGGCCCCGGATACGCAGTATTTT	CASSPRTSGGAPDTQYF
TRBD1	TRBV5-1	-	TRBJ2-3	TGCGCCAGCAGCCGGACAGGGGGCCCAGATACGCAGTATTTT	CASSRTGGPDTQYF
TRBD1	TRBV9	-	TRBJ2-5	TGTGCCAGCAGCGGACAGGGATACCAAGAGACCCAGTACTTC	CASSGQGYQETQYF